The sequence of this TCR beta chain was determined in a study of T cells in localized non-small cell lung cancer. General study findings and limits: Overall survival was longer when the density of T cells in the blood was higher.

Only in-frame clones appear in the TCRdb table, and some are missing; sequencing was by immunoSEQ multiplex PCR. The sample includes roughly 1,900 clones, 20% to 25% seen only once; the top ten take about 14%. Worth noting for this clone: No antigen is known for it.

This CDR3 region has 14 residues. The V gene lost 1 base and the J gene lost 4 bases, with 10 bases spanning the gap. Looked up from germline, CDR1 is LNHDA and CDR2 is SQIVND (reference sequence). This TCR was recovered from a woman aged 35-75 years with stage II squamous cell lung carcinoma. The sample consisted of normal lung tissue next to the tumor, taken before any cancer treatment. The chain combines TRBV19 with TRBJ1-2; D unresolved. The CDR3 here is CASSIVGVGYGYTF. The CDR3 nucleotides are TGTGCCAGTAGTATAGTTGGAGTCGGCTATGGCTACACCTTC.